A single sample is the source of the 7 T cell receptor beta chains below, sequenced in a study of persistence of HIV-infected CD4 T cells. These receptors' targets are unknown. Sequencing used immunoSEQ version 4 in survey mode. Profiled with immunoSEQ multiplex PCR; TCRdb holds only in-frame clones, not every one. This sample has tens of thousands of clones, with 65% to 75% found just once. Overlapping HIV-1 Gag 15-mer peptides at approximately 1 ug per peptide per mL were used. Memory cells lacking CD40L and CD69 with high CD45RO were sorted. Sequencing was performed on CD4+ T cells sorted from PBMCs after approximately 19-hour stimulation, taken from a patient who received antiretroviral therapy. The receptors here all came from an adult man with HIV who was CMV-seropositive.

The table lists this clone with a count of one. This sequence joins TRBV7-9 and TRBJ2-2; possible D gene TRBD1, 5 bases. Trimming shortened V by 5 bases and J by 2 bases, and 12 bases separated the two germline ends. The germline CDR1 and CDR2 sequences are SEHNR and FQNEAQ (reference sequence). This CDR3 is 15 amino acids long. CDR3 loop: CASSLGQGNTGELFF. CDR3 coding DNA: TGTGCCAGCAGCCTGGGGCAGGGTAACACCGGGGAGCTGTTTTTT.

The DNA for the CDR3 is TGTGCCAGCACCCGGGGGACTAGCAACACCGGGGAGCTGTTTTTT. Protein sequence: CASTRGTSNTGELFF. J is TRBJ2-2 and V is TRBV6-5, with 9 bases aligning to TRBD2. The junction had 5 bases not matched to a gene; V was cut back by 7 bases and J by 2 bases. The CDR3 extends over 15 amino acids. Germline loops: CDR1 MNHEY, CDR2 SVGAGI.

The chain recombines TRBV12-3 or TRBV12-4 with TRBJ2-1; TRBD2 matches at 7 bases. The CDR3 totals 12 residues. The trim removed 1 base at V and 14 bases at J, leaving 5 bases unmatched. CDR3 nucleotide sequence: TGTGCCAGCAGTTTAGTGGCGGGGGAGAAGTTCTTC. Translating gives CASSLVAGEKFF.

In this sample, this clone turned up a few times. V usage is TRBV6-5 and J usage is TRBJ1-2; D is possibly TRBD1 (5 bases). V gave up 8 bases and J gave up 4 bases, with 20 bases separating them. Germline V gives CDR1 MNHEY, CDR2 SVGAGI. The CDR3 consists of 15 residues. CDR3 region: CASRRLIDGGYGYTF. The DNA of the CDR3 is TGTGCCAGCCGTAGATTAATTGACGGGGGCTATGGCTACACCTTC.

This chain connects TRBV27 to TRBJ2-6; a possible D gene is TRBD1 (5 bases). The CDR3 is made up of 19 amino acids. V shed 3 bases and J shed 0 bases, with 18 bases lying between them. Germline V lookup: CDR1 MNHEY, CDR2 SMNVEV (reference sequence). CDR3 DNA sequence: TGTGCCAGCAGTTTGTTGCCACAAGGGGTAACCTCTGGGGCCAACGTCCTGACTTTC. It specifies CASSLLPQGVTSGANVLTF.

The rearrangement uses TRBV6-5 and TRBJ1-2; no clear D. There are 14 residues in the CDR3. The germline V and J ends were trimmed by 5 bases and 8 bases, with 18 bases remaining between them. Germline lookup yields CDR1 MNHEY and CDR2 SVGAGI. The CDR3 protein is CASSPDEGPTGYTF. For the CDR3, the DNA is TGTGCCAGCAGTCCCGACGAAGGACCTACGGGCTACACCTTC.

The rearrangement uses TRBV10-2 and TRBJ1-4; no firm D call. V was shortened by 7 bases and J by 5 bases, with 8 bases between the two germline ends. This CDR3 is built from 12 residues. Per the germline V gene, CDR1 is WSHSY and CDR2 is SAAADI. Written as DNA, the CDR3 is TGCGCCAGCAAGGCAGGCAATGAAAAACTGTTTTTT. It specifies CASKAGNEKLFF.